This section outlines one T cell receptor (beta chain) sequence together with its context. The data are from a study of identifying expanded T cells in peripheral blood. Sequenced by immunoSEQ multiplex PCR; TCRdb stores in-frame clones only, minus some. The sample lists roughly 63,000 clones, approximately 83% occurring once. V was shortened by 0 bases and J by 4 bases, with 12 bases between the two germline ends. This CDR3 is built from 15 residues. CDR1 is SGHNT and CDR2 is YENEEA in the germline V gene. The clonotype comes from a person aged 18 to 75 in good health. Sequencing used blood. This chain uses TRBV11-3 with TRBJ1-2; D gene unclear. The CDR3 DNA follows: TGTGCCAGCAGCTTAGACAGCGTTTACCCCTATGGCTACACCTTC. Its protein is CASSLDSVYPYGYTF.